The source of this TCR beta chain is a study of regulatory T cells in long-lasting Graves disease. Arm-PCR with iRepertoire HTBI primers amplified the CDR3 regions for these TCR beta libraries. Via MiXCR, TCRdb re-called the multiplex PCR reads, giving one row per CDR3 protein. The table records approximately 400,000 distinct CDR3 sequences, 15% of them present only once. Germline CDR1 reads ENHRY; CDR2 reads SYGVKD. The CDR3 contains 15 residues. J lost 2 bases, V lost 3 bases, and 6 bases had no gene match. This clonotype appeared many times. The time point was: newly diagnosed GD, antithyroid drugs for less than 3 months. RNA extracted from PBMCs served as the sequencing template. This sample also belongs to another study, concerning T cells in Graves' hyperthyroidism and ophthalmopathy.

The starting material was peripheral blood mononuclear cells (PBMCs), obtained at new diagnosis, from a patient treated with antithyroid drugs. This TCR derives from a woman aged 30 to 39 with Graves disease. V and J are TRBV10-3 and TRBJ2-7; the match to TRBD2 covers 8 bases. The CDR3 sequence: CAISDKREYTYEQYF. As DNA, the CDR3 is TGTGCCATCAGTGACAAGCGGGAGTACACCTACGAGCAGTACTTC.